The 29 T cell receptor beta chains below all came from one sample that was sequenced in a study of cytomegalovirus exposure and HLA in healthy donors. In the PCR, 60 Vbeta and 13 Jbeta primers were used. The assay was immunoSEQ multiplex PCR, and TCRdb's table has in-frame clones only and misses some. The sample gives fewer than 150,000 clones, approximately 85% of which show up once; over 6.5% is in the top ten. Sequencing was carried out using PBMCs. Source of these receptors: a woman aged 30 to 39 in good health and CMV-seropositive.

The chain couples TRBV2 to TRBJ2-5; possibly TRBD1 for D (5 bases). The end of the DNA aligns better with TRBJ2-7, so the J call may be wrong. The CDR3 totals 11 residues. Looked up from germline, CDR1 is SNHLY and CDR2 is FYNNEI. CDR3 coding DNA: TGTGCCAGCGGGGCCCATATCGAGCAGTACTTC. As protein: CASGAHIEQYF.

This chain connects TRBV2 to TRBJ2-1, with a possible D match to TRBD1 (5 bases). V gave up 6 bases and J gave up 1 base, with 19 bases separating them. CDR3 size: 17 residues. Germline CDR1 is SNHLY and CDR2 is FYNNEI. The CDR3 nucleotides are TGTGCCAGCAGCCCCCCCCCAGGGTGGGATTCCTACAATGAGCAGTTCTTC. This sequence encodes CASSPPPGWDSYNEQFF. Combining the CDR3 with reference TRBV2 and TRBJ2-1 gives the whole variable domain EPEVTQTPSHQVTQMGQEVILRCVPISNHLYFYWYRQILGQKVEFLVSFYNNEISEKSEIFDDQFSVERPDGSNFTLKIRSTKLEDSAMYFCASSPPPGWDSYNEQFFGPGTRLTVL.

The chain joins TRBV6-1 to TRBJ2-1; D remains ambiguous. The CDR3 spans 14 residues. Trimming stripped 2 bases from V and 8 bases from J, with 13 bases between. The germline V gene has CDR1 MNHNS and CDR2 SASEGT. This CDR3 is CASSERSYQDEQFF. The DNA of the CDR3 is TGTGCCAGCAGTGAACGGTCCTACCAGGATGAGCAGTTCTTC.

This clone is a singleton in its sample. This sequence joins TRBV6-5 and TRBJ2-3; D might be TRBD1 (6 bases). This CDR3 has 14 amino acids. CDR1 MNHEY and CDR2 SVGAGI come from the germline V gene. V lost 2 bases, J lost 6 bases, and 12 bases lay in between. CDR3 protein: CASSYPTGGDTQYF. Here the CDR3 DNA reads TGTGCCAGCAGTTACCCGACAGGTGGGGATACGCAGTATTTT.

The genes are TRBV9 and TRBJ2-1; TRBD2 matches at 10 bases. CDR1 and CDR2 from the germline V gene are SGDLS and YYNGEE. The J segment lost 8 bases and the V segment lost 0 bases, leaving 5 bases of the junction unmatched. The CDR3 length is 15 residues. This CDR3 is CASSVDLAGEDEQFF. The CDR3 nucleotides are TGTGCCAGCAGCGTAGACCTAGCGGGAGAGGATGAGCAGTTCTTC.

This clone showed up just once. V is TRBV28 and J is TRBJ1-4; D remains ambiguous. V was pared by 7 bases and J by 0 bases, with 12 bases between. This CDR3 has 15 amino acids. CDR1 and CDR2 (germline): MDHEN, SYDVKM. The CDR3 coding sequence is TGTGCCAGCACCTGGGAGGGTGCAACTAATGAAAAACTGTTTTTT. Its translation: CASTWEGATNEKLFF. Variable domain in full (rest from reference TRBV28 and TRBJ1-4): DVKVTQSSRYLVKRTGEKVFLECVQDMDHENMFWYRQDPGLGLRLIYFSYDVKMKEKGDIPEGYSVSREKKERFSLILESASTNQTSMYLCASTWEGATNEKLFFGSGTQLSVL.

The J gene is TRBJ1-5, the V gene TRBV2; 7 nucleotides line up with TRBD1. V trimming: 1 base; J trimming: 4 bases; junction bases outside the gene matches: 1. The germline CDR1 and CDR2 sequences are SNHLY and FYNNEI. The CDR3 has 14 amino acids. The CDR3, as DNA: TGTGCCAGCAGTGAAGACAGGGGTAATCAGCCCCAGCATTTT. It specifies CASSEDRGNQPQHF.

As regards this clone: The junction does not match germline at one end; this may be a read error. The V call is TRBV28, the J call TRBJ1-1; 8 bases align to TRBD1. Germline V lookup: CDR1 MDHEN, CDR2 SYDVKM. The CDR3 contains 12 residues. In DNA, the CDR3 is TGTGCCAGCACTTTACAGGGGGTGAACGCTTTCTTT. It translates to CASTLQGVNAFF.

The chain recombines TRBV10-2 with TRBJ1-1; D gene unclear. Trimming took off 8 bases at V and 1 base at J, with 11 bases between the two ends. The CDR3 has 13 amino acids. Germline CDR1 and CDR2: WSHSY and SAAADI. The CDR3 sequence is CASGEAANTEAFF. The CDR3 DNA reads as TGCGCCAGCGGAGAGGCGGCGAACACTGAAGCTTTCTTT.

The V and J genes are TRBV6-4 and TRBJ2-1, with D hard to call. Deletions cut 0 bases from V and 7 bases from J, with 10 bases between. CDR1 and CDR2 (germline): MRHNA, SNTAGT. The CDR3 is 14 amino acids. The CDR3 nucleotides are TGTGCCAGCAGTGACTCGCCTGACGGGAATGAGCAGTTCTTC. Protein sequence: CASSDSPDGNEQFF.

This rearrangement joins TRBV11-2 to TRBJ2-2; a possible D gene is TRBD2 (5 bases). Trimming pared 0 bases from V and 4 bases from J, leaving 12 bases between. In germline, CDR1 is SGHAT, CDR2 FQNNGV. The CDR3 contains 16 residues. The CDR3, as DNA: TGTGCCAGCAGCTTAGAGAGGGTGACGTTCACCGGGGAGCTGTTTTTT. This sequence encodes CASSLERVTFTGELFF.

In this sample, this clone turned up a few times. In DNA, the CDR3 is TGCGCCAGCAGCCAAGGCCCGGGCTACGAGCAGTACTTC. As protein: CASSQGPGYEQYF. The chain employs TRBV4-1 and TRBJ2-7; D gene ambiguous. Germline lookup yields CDR1 MGHRA and CDR2 YSYEKL. The CDR3 sequence is 13 residues long. V was pared by 1 base and J by 3 bases, with 7 bases between.

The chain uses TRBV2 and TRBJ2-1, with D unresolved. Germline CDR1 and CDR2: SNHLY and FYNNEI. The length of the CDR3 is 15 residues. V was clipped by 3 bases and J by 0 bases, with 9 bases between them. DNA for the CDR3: TGTGCCAGCAGTGAGGAAGCGAGCTCCTACAATGAGCAGTTCTTC. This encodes CASSEEASSYNEQFF.

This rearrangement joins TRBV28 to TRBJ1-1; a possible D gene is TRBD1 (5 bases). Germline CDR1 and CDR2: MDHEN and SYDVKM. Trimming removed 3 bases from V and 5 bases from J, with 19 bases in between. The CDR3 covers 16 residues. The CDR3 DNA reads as TGTGCCAGCAGTTTTCCTCCGGCGGGGGGTGGTACTGAAGCTTTCTTT. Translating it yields CASSFPPAGGGTEAFF. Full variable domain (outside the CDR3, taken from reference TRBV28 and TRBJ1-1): DVKVTQSSRYLVKRTGEKVFLECVQDMDHENMFWYRQDPGLGLRLIYFSYDVKMKEKGDIPEGYSVSREKKERFSLILESASTNQTSMYLCASSFPPAGGGTEAFFGQGTRLTVV.

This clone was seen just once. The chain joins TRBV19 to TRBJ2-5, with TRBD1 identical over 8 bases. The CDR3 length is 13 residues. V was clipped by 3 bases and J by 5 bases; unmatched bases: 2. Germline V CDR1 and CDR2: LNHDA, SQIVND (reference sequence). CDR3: CASSITGGETQYF. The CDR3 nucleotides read TGTGCCAGTAGTATCACAGGGGGGGAGACCCAGTACTTC.

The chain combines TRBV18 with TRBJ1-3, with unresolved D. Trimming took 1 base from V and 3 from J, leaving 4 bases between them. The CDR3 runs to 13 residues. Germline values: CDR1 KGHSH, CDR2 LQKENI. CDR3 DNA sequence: TGTGCCAGCTCACCACAGCATGGAAACACCATATATTTT. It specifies CASSPQHGNTIYF.

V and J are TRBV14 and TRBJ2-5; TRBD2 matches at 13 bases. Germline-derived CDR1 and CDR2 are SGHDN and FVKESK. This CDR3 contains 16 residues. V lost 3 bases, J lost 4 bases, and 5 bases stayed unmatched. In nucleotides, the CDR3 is TGTGCCAGCAGCCACCCGGGACTAGCGGGGAGAGAGACCCAGTACTTC. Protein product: CASSHPGLAGRETQYF.

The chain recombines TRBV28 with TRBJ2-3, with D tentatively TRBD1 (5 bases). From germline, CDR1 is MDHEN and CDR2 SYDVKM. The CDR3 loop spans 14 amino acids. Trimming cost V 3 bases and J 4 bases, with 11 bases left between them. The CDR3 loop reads CASSFRDFADTQYF. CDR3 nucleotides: TGTGCCAGCAGTTTCAGGGATTTCGCAGATACGCAGTATTTT. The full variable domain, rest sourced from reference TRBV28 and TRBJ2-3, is DVKVTQSSRYLVKRTGEKVFLECVQDMDHENMFWYRQDPGLGLRLIYFSYDVKMKEKGDIPEGYSVSREKKERFSLILESASTNQTSMYLCASSFRDFADTQYFGPGTRLTVL.

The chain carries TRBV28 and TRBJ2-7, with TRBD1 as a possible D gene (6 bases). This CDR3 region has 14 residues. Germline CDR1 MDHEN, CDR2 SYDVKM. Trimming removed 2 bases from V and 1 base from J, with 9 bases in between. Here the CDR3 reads CASSLLGASYEQYF. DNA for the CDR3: TGTGCCAGCAGTTTACTGGGGGCTTCCTACGAGCAGTACTTC.

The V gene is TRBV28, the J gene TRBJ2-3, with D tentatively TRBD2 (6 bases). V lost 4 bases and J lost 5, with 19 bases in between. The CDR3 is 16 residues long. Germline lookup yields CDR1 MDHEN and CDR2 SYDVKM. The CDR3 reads CASSSPAEGKGDTQYF. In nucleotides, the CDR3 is TGTGCCAGCAGTTCCCCCGCGGAGGGTAAGGGAGATACGCAGTATTTT.

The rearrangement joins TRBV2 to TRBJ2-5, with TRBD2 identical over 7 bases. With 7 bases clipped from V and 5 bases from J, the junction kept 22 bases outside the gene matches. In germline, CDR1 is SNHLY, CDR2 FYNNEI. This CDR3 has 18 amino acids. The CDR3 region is CASKKAPGTKLDGETQYF. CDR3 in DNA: TGTGCCAGCAAGAAGGCCCCCGGGACTAAACTCGACGGGGAGACCCAGTACTTC.

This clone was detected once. The CDR3 loop reads CASSLSGARGTPQHF. The CDR3 nucleotides read TGTGCCAGCAGTTTGTCCGGAGCCCGGGGGACGCCCCAGCATTTT. The J gene is TRBJ1-5, the V gene TRBV28; TRBD1 might be the D (5 bases). The length of the CDR3 is 15 residues. Germline V gene sequence: CDR1 MDHEN, CDR2 SYDVKM. Trimming took 3 bases from V and 9 from J, leaving 18 bases between them.

Written as DNA, the CDR3 is TGTGCCAGCAGTAGCTACACTGAAGCTTTCTTT. Amino acids: CASSSYTEAFF. This chain links TRBV2 with TRBJ1-1; D unclear. From germline, CDR1 is SNHLY and CDR2 FYNNEI. The CDR3 contains 11 residues. V was clipped by 5 bases and J by 3 bases, with 4 bases between them.

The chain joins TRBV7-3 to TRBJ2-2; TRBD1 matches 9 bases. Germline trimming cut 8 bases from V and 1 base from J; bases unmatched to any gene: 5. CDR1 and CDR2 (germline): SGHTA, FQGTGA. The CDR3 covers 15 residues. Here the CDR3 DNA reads TGTGCCAGCCTAGGGGGACAGGGGAACACCGGGGAGCTGTTTTTT. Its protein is CASLGGQGNTGELFF.

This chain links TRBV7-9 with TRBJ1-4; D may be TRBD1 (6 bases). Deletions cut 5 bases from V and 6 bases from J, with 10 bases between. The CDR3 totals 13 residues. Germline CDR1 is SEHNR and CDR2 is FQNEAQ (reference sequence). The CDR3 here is CASSRGHDEKLFF. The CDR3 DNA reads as TGTGCCAGCAGCCGGGGACACGATGAAAAACTGTTTTTT. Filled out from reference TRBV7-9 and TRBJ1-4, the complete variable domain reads DTGVSQNPRHKITKRGQNVTFRCDPISEHNRLYWYRQTLGQGPEFLTYFQNEAQLEKSRLLSDRFSAERPKGSFSTLEIQRTEQGDSAMYLCASSRGHDEKLFFGSGTQLSVL.

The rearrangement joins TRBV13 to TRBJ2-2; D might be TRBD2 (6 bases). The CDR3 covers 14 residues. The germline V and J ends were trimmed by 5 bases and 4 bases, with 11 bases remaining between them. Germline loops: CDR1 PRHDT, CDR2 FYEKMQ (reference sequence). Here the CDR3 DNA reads TGTGCCAGCAGCGCCGGGACTCGCACCGGGGAGCTGTTTTTT. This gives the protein CASSAGTRTGELFF.

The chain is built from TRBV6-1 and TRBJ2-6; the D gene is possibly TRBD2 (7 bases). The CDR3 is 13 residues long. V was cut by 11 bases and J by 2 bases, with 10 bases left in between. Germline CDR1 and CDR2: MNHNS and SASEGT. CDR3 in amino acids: CAGRGAGANVLTF. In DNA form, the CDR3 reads TGTGCCGGGAGGGGGGCTGGGGCCAACGTCCTGACTTTC.

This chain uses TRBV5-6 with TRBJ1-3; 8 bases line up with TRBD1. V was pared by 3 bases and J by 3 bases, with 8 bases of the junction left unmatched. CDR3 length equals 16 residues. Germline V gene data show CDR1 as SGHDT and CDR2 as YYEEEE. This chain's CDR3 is CASSYGQGGVGNTIYF. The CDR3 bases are TGTGCCAGCAGCTACGGACAGGGTGGCGTTGGAAACACCATATATTTT. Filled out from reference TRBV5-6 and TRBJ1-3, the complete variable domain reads DAGVTQSPTHLIKTRGQQVTLRCSPKSGHDTVSWYQQALGQGPQFIFQYYEEEERQRGNFPDRFSGHQFPNYSSELNVNALLLGDSALYLCASSYGQGGVGNTIYFGEGSWLTVV.

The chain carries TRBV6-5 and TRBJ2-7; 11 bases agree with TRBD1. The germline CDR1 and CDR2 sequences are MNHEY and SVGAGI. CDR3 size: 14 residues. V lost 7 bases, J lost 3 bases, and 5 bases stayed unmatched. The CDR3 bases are TGTGCCAGCACCCGGGACAGGGGGGTCTACGAGCAGTACTTC. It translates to CASTRDRGVYEQYF.